The rows below give T cell receptor beta chains drawn from one sample of a study of Ad26.COV2.S vaccination and SARS-CoV-2 variants. Using immunoSEQ multiplex PCR, the repertoire was profiled, and TCRdb retains in-frame clones only, with some absent. The table has around 380,000 clones, approximately 86% seen once. The sample here was peripheral blood, taken in a trial of Ad26.COV2.S vaccine versus placebo. These receptors were collected from a person between 18 and 65 years old who received the Ad26.COV2.S COVID-19 vaccine or a placebo. Each CDR3 is given with its conserved first and last residue. A D gene is named only where the DNA matches it firmly. Not all rows give a size; the values are once, few, many and, for expanded clones, a class.

TRBJ2-1,TRBD2,TRBV11-2,.,CASSPISGIGGSEQFF,TGTGCCAGCAGCCCAATTAGCGGGATTGGGGGTAGTGAGCAGTTCTTC
TRBJ1-4,TRBD1,TRBV3-1/TRBV3-2,.,CASSQDRTGNEKLFF,TGTGCCAGCAGCCAAGATCGGACAGGAAATGAAAAACTGTTTTTT
TRBJ2-3,TRBD2,TRBV19,.,CASSALSGGATDTQYF,TGTGCCAGTAGTGCTCTTAGCGGGGGGGCGACAGATACGCAGTATTTT
TRBJ1-5,.,TRBV5-1,.,CASRRNQPQHF,TGCGCCAGCAGGAGGAATCAGCCCCAGCATTTT
TRBJ2-5,.,TRBV6-5,.,CASSYNGGRETQYF,TGTGCCAGCAGTTACAATGGGGGCAGAGAGACCCAGTACTTC
TRBJ1-3,.,TRBV4-3,.,CASSQDNSLSGNTIYF,TGCGCCAGCAGCCAAGATAACAGCCTCTCTGGAAACACCATATATTTT
TRBJ2-3,.,TRBV4-2,.,CASSQGIGTDTQYF,TGTGCCAGCAGCCAGGGAATAGGGACAGATACGCAGTATTTT
TRBJ1-1,TRBD1,TRBV18,.,CASSPTGQGGTEAFF,TGTGCCAGCTCACCCACAGGACAGGGGGGAACTGAAGCTTTCTTT
TRBJ2-5,TRBD2,TRBV5-1,.,CASSPQRGGAQETQYF,TGCGCCAGCAGCCCTCAGCGGGGGGGGGCCCAAGAGACCCAGTACTTC
TRBJ1-1,.,TRBV12-3/TRBV12-4,.,CASSRGTEAFF,TGTGCCAGCAGCCGGGGGACTGAAGCTTTCTTT
TRBJ2-2,.,TRBV7-2,.,CASSYYRAAGELFF,TGTGCCAGCAGCTACTACAGGGCAGCCGGGGAGCTGTTTTTT
TRBJ1-1,TRBD1,TRBV9,.,CASSVGRQGSGAFF,TGTGCCAGCAGCGTAGGTCGACAGGGGTCGGGAGCTTTCTTT
TRBJ1-1,TRBD1,TRBV14,.,CASSPRTGEDEAFF,TGTGCCAGCAGCCCCCGGACAGGGGAAGATGAAGCTTTCTTT
TRBJ1-2,.,TRBV15,.,CATSRAGGYTF,TGTGCCACCAGCAGAGCAGGTGGCTACACCTTC
TRBJ1-3,.,TRBV18,.,CASSPGGRSSGNTIYF,TGTGCCAGCTCACCAGGGGGCAGGAGCTCTGGAAACACCATATATTTT
TRBJ2-7,.,TRBV6-5,.,CASSSSSYEQYF,TGTGCCAGCAGTTCCAGCTCCTACGAGCAGTACTTC
TRBJ2-2,.,TRBV19,.,CASSMSLTGELFF,TGTGCCAGTAGTATGAGTCTCACCGGGGAGCTGTTTTTT
TRBJ2-1,.,TRBV2,.,CASSVPTGPNEQFF,TGTGCCAGCAGTGTCCCTACAGGACCTAATGAGCAGTTCTTC
TRBJ2-3,.,TRBV19,.,CASSPPPRRGQGSRTQYF,TGTGCCAGTAGTCCCCCTCCTCGGCGAGGGCAGGGCTCTCGTACGCAGTATTTT
TRBJ2-7,.,TRBV3-1/TRBV3-2,.,CASSLTSGSAYEQYF,TGTGCCAGCAGCCTGACGTCCGGGAGCGCCTACGAGCAGTACTTC
TRBJ2-2,TRBD1,TRBV5-1,.,CASSLQGAPTGELFF,TGCGCCAGCAGCTTACAGGGGGCGCCCACCGGGGAGCTGTTTTTT
TRBJ2-3,TRBD1,TRBV6-5,.,CASYDRGSTDTQYF,TGTGCCAGCTACGACAGGGGCAGCACAGATACGCAGTATTTT
TRBJ1-4,TRBD1,TRBV18,once,CASSEGAKGEKLFF,TGTGCCAGCTCAGAGGGGGCGAAGGGTGAAAAACTGTTTTTT
TRBJ2-7,TRBD2,TRBV10-3,.,CAISPAGGSSYEQYF,TGTGCCATCAGTCCCGCGGGGGGGAGCTCCTACGAGCAGTACTTC
TRBJ1-4,TRBD1,TRBV6-6,.,CASNTGGWEKLFF,TGTGCCAGTAACACAGGGGGCTGGGAAAAACTGTTTTTT
TRBJ2-7,.,TRBV4-1,.,CASSQGQDRSYEQYF,TGCGCCAGCAGCCAAGGACAGGACCGCTCCTACGAGCAGTACTTC
TRBJ2-3,.,TRBV11-2,.,CASSLMYVTDTQYF,TGTGCCAGCAGCTTGATGTACGTCACAGATACGCAGTATTTT
TRBJ2-5,.,TRBV4-1,few,CASSHINSASQETQYF,TGCGCCAGCAGCCATATTAATTCGGCTAGCCAAGAGACCCAGTACTTC
TRBJ2-3,.,TRBV10-3,.,CAISESDRLGSTDTQYF,TGTGCCATCAGTGAGTCGGACAGACTAGGTAGCACAGATACGCAGTATTTT
TRBJ1-6,TRBD1,TRBV5-1,.,CASSSGTGGVGDNSPLHF,TGCGCCAGCAGCTCCGGGACAGGGGGCGTCGGCGATAATTCACCCCTCCACTTT
TRBJ2-3,TRBD2,TRBV5-1,once,CASSLTGTSGGTDTQYF,TGCGCCAGCAGCTTAACCGGGACTAGCGGGGGCACAGATACGCAGTATTTT
TRBJ1-4,.,TRBV6-5,.,CASSYRENEKLFF,TGTGCCAGCAGTTACAGGGAGAATGAAAAACTGTTTTTT
TRBJ2-3,TRBD2,TRBV7-8,.,CASSPPGGPITQYF,TGTGCCAGCAGCCCCCCGGGGGGGCCAATTACGCAGTATTTT
TRBJ1-2,.,TRBV6-2/TRBV6-3,.,CASSRVGMSYGYTF,TGTGCCAGCAGTCGGGTAGGGATGAGCTATGGCTACACCTTC
TRBJ1-6,.,TRBV4-1,.,CASSLLFGADNSPLHF,TGCGCCAGCAGCCTCCTTTTCGGGGCAGATAATTCACCCCTCCACTTT
TRBJ2-7,.,TRBV18,.,CASSLAGFEQYF,TGTGCCAGCTCGCTCGCAGGGTTCGAGCAGTACTTC
TRBJ1-1,.,TRBV7-9,few,CASSLSQTPTEAFF,TGTGCCAGCAGCTTAAGTCAGACACCCACTGAAGCTTTCTTT
TRBJ1-1,.,TRBV5-1,.,CASSLQPDTEAFF,TGCGCCAGCAGCTTACAGCCGGACACTGAAGCTTTCTTT
TRBJ1-1,.,TRBV25-1,.,CASRQGNTEAFF,TGTGCCAGCAGACAGGGGAACACTGAAGCTTTCTTT
TRBJ1-2,.,TRBV4-1,.,CASSQVGTLVYGYTF,TGCGCCAGCAGCCAAGTTGGAACCCTAGTCTATGGCTACACCTTC
TRBJ2-1,.,TRBV5-1,.,CASSLAPRGAFWDEQFF,TGCGCCAGCAGCTTGGCCCCCCGAGGGGCCTTTTGGGATGAGCAGTTCTTC
TRBJ2-5,.,TRBV7-2,.,CASSVTGVEDGETQYF,TGTGCCAGCAGCGTCACCGGTGTGGAGGACGGGGAGACCCAGTACTTC
TRBJ1-1,.,TRBV5-6,.,CASSFSSEAFF,TGTGCCAGCAGCTTTTCTTCTGAAGCTTTCTTT
TRBJ2-7,.,TRBV12-3/TRBV12-4,few,CASSSSYEQYF,TGTGCCAGCAGTTCCAGCTACGAGCAGTACTTC
TRBJ1-1,TRBD1,TRBV12-3/TRBV12-4,.,CASSFQGATEAFF,TGTGCCAGCAGTTTTCAGGGGGCGACTGAAGCTTTCTTT
TRBJ1-4,.,TRBV19,.,CASSSPSAREEKLFF,TGTGCCAGTAGTAGCCCCTCGGCCCGGGAGGAAAAACTGTTTTTT
TRBJ2-2,TRBD1,TRBV3-1/TRBV3-2,.,CASSLGQGTTGELFF,TGTGCCAGCAGCCTGGGACAGGGGACCACCGGGGAGCTGTTTTTT
TRBJ2-2,TRBD2,TRBV10-3,.,CAGRGTSGNTGELFF,TGTGCCGGACGCGGGACTAGCGGGAACACCGGGGAGCTGTTTTTT
TRBJ1-1,.,TRBV5-1,.,CASSGSEWRSTEAFF,TGCGCCAGCAGCGGGTCCGAATGGCGGAGCACTGAAGCTTTCTTT
TRBJ1-1,.,TRBV27,few,CASSAMTETNTEAFF,TGTGCCAGCAGTGCAATGACAGAAACGAACACTGAAGCTTTCTTT